The 23 T cell receptor beta chains in this list originate from one sample, sequenced in a study of blood T cell repertoires in COVID-19 (dated by TCRdb to 2018 to 2021). Receptors were amplified or captured by the immunoSEQ multiplex PCR assay. In its TCRdb copy, this immuneACCESS table keeps in-frame sequences only and misses some clones. Where compared with another copy, unresolved V genes explain less than half of these, and the others have no known cause. The sample yields about 190,000 clones; roughly 86% were counted once. The ten largest clones add up to 1.6% of the sample. Sample: peripheral blood. These receptors were taken from a man between 18 and 35 years old with active or convalescent COVID-19.

The genes are TRBV30 and TRBJ1-2; 8 bases are shared with TRBD1. CDR1 GTSNPN and CDR2 SVGIG come from the germline V gene (reference sequence). The CDR3 covers 15 residues. V trimming: 4 bases; J trimming: 6 bases; junction bases outside the gene matches: 13. CDR3 sequence reads: CAWTRADRGQDGYTF. The CDR3 nucleotides read TGTGCCTGGACCCGTGCCGACAGGGGCCAGGATGGCTACACCTTC.

The chain couples TRBV12-3 or TRBV12-4 to TRBJ2-7, with TRBD2 matching over 7 bases. This CDR3 contains 13 residues. Unmatched junction bases numbered 7, after V lost 5 bases and J lost 6 bases. For the CDR3, the DNA is TGTGCCAGCAGTCCCCGGGTAGCGGGCGAGCAGTACTTC. This encodes CASSPRVAGEQYF.

For this clone: A junction end diverges from the germline sequence, so it may reflect a read error. The rearrangement joins TRBV12-3 or TRBV12-4 to TRBJ1-1; D remains ambiguous. The CDR3 has 13 amino acids. Written as DNA, the CDR3 is TGTGCCAGCACTTTAGGAGGGTACACTGAAGCTTTCTTT. Protein: CASTLGGYTEAFF.

The rearrangement links TRBV3-1 (or the pseudogene TRBV3-2) to TRBJ1-1, with D uncertain. CDR3 length equals 14 residues. V was trimmed by 4 bases and J by 2 bases, leaving 11 bases between them. CDR1 and CDR2 (germline): LGHDT, YNNKEL (reference sequence). The CDR3 region is CASSPPGRNTEAFF. In DNA, the CDR3 is TGTGCCAGCAGCCCCCCCGGGAGAAACACTGAAGCTTTCTTT.

This clone was seen just once. This sequence joins TRBV7-3 and TRBJ1-2; tentatively, D is TRBD1 (6 bases). Trimming removed 7 bases from V and 3 bases from J, with 15 bases in between. The CDR3 consists of 14 residues. CDR1 and CDR2 (germline): SGHTA, FQGTGA. This chain's CDR3 is CASISEQGYYGYTF. CDR3 DNA sequence: TGTGCCAGCATTTCCGAACAGGGATACTATGGCTACACCTTC.

The genes are TRBV28 and TRBJ1-2; 8 bases map to TRBD1. Germline CDR1 reads MDHEN; CDR2 reads SYDVKM. This CDR3 is built from 12 residues. V gave up 8 bases and J gave up 4 bases; unmatched junction bases: 3. In DNA, the CDR3 is TGTGCCAGCTCAGGGGGCTTCTATGGCTACACCTTC. Protein sequence: CASSGGFYGYTF.

V is TRBV19 and J is TRBJ2-6; D is uncertain. The CDR3 loop spans 14 amino acids. The germline CDR1 and CDR2 sequences are LNHDA and SQIVND (reference sequence). Trimming cost V 3 bases and J 3 bases, with 6 bases left between them. The CDR3 sequence is CASSIRVGANVLTF. In nucleotides, the CDR3 is TGTGCCAGTAGTATTAGAGTTGGGGCCAACGTCCTGACTTTC.

The V gene is TRBV4-1, the J gene TRBJ2-7; 8 nucleotides agree with TRBD1. Per the germline V gene, CDR1 is MGHRA and CDR2 is YSYEKL. CDR3 length equals 15 residues. The ends lost 0 bases at V and 6 bases at J; junction bases unmatched: 7. The CDR3 is CASSQDRGQGSEQYF. CDR3 DNA sequence: TGCGCCAGCAGCCAAGACCGCGGACAGGGTTCCGAGCAGTACTTC.

The CDR3 coding sequence is TGTGCCACCAGCAGAGACCAAGACGGCGCCGTGAGACAGGGCTACACCTTC. Residues: CATSRDQDGAVRQGYTF. The chain combines TRBV15 with TRBJ1-2; a possible D gene is TRBD1 (5 bases). CDR3 size: 17 residues. Trimming removed 0 bases at V and 8 bases at J, with 22 bases between. CDR1 and CDR2 from the germline V gene are LNHNV and YYDKDF (reference sequence).

This clone was picked up a small number of times. V gene TRBV6-5 combines with J gene TRBJ2-2, with D perhaps TRBD2 (6 bases). Germline lookup yields CDR1 MNHEY and CDR2 SVGAGI. This CDR3 comprises 15 residues. Deletions cut 2 bases from V and 6 bases from J, with 13 bases between. The CDR3 nucleotides are TGTGCCAGCAGTTACCCCCCCGGGACTGCCGGGGAGCTGTTTTTT. This encodes CASSYPPGTAGELFF.

This chain links TRBV29-1 with TRBJ2-2; 8 bases agree with TRBD2. Germline values: CDR1 SQVTM, CDR2 ANQGSEA. With V trimmed by 5 bases and J by 6 bases, 5 bases remained unmatched. The CDR3 length is 13 residues. The CDR3 DNA reads as TGCAGCGTTCCCCTAGCGGGTGCCGGGGAGCTGTTTTTT. It specifies CSVPLAGAGELFF.

The chain recombines TRBV3-1 (or the pseudogene TRBV3-2) with TRBJ2-7, with 10 positions matching TRBD1. The V and J ends lost 2 bases and 2 bases, in that order; junction bases with no gene match: 3. Germline V gene lookup returns CDR1 LGHDT and CDR2 YNNKEL (reference sequence). This CDR3 region has 15 residues. The CDR3 DNA reads as TGTGCCAGCAGCCAAAAAGGGACAGGGGCCTACGAGCAGTACTTC. Its protein is CASSQKGTGAYEQYF.

The rearrangement links TRBV7-2 to TRBJ2-5, with 9 bases aligning to TRBD2. The CDR3 has 14 residues. With 3 bases clipped from V and 7 bases from J, the junction kept 6 bases outside the gene matches. In germline, CDR1 is SGHTA, CDR2 FQGNSA. The CDR3 loop is CASSLGLAGGTQYF. CDR3 nucleotide sequence: TGTGCCAGCAGCTTGGGACTAGCCGGGGGGACCCAGTACTTC. Supplemented by reference TRBV7-2 and TRBJ2-5, the full variable domain reads GAGVSQSPSNKVTEKGKDVELRCDPISGHTALYWYRQSLGQGLEFLIYFQGNSAPDKSGLPSDRFSAERTGGSVSTLTIQRTQQEDSAVYLCASSLGLAGGTQYFGPGTRLLVL.

The chain is built from TRBV4-1 and TRBJ2-2; 9 nucleotides agree with TRBD2. This CDR3 has 17 residues. Unmatched junction bases numbered 3, after V lost 0 bases and J lost 1 base. Germline CDR1 is MGHRA and CDR2 is YSYEKL. CDR3 protein: CASSQDSGGWNTGELFF. In DNA form, the CDR3 reads TGCGCCAGCAGCCAAGATAGCGGGGGATGGAACACCGGGGAGCTGTTTTTT.

The chain has TRBV19 and TRBJ1-2, with 7 bases matching TRBD1. Germline V gene lookup returns CDR1 LNHDA and CDR2 SQIVND (reference sequence). This CDR3 spans 15 amino acids. The V and J ends lost 4 bases and 4 bases, in that order; junction bases with no gene match: 9. For the CDR3, the DNA is TGTGCCAGTAGTAGACAAACAGGGGACGGCTATGGCTACACCTTC. Its protein is CASSRQTGDGYGYTF.

This clone was observed a single time. The CDR3 coding sequence is TGCGCCAGCAGCCTTTTTGATCCGGGGGGGATGGAGACCCAGTACTTC. This codes for CASSLFDPGGMETQYF. The chain is built from TRBV4-1 and TRBJ2-5; TRBD2 matches at 8 bases. This CDR3 has 16 residues. CDR1 is MGHRA, CDR2 YSYEKL, per germline. The V and J ends lost 4 bases and 5 bases, in that order; junction bases with no gene match: 12.

The rearrangement uses TRBV18 and TRBJ2-3, with TRBD2 identical over 8 bases. CDR1 and CDR2 from the germline V gene are KGHSH and LQKENI. Trimming took 8 bases from V and 6 from J; bases not matched to a gene: 7. The CDR3 consists of 13 residues. The CDR3 reads CASQTSGGDTQYF. CDR3 DNA sequence: TGTGCCAGCCAAACTAGCGGCGGGGATACGCAGTATTTT.

The table lists this clone with a few counts. The V call is TRBV4-2, the J call TRBJ2-5; tentatively, D is TRBD2 (5 bases). Trimming removed 2 bases at V and 3 bases at J, with 16 bases between. CDR3 length equals 16 residues. Germline CDR1 LGHNA, CDR2 YNFKEQ. The CDR3 DNA reads TGTGCCAGCAGCCAAAGCGAGATGGACTTAGAAGAGACCCAGTACTTC. Amino acid sequence: CASSQSEMDLEETQYF.

The table lists this clone with a few counts. The chain joins TRBV5-1 to TRBJ2-7; TRBD1 aligns across 8 bases. The CDR3 has 14 amino acids. Germline lookup yields CDR1 SGHRS and CDR2 YFSETQ. The V and J ends lost 2 bases and 5 bases, in that order; junction bases with no gene match: 6. The CDR3 DNA follows: TGCGCCAGCAGCTTCTGGACAGGGCGGCACGAGCAGTACTTC. Translation gives CASSFWTGRHEQYF.

The genes are TRBV18 and TRBJ1-1; a weak D match, TRBD1 (6 bases). The CDR3 extends over 13 amino acids. CDR1 KGHSH and CDR2 LQKENI come from the germline V gene. Trimming pared 0 bases from V and 10 bases from J, leaving 12 bases between. The CDR3 nucleotides are TGTGCCAGCTCACCACCGAACAGGGAGACAGCTTTCTTT. It yields the protein CASSPPNRETAFF.

The J gene is TRBJ1-6, the V gene TRBV11-2, with 8 bases identical to TRBD1. This CDR3 is 16 amino acids long. With 5 bases clipped from V and 8 bases from J, the junction kept 11 bases outside the gene matches. The germline gives CDR1 SGHAT, CDR2 FQNNGV. The CDR3 sequence: CASSLASGGRDSPLHF. CDR3 sequence (DNA): TGTGCCAGCAGCCTCGCGTCAGGGGGCAGGGATTCACCCCTCCACTTT.

The chain links TRBV19 to TRBJ2-2, with D possibly being TRBD2 (5 bases). V was cut by 9 bases and J by 0 bases, with 14 bases left in between. The CDR3 extends over 15 amino acids. CDR1 is LNHDA and CDR2 is SQIVND in the germline V gene (reference sequence). The CDR3 protein is CASQISGTNTGELFF. CDR3 bases: TGTGCCAGCCAGATCTCGGGGACGAACACCGGGGAGCTGTTTTTT.

In DNA form, the CDR3 reads TGTGCCAGCAGGTTGACAGGGGGCGGAAATGAGCAGTTCTTC. It translates to CASRLTGGGNEQFF. The gene calls are TRBV28 and TRBJ2-1, with TRBD1 matching 10 bases. V gave up 6 bases and J gave up 7 bases; unmatched junction bases: 6. CDR3 size: 14 residues. The germline CDR1 and CDR2 sequences are MDHEN and SYDVKM.